This T cell receptor (beta chain) was captured in a study of technical replicates of blood from a few donors. Looked up from germline, CDR1 is SNHLY and CDR2 is FYNNEI. The V end was cut by 6 bases, the J end by 3 bases, with 15 bases between. The CDR3 has 15 amino acids. Some clones are missing from TCRdb's copy, which holds only in-frame ones; the method was immunoSEQ multiplex PCR. The sample has 62,000 or so clones, 87% seen once. Only one count was recorded for this clone. The sequenced sample was PBMCs. The TCR sequence derives from a human donor in good health. Some clones in this sample may be carry-over from other donors' samples. The rearrangement uses TRBV2 and TRBJ1-5, with D maybe TRBD1 (5 bases). In nucleotides, the CDR3 is TGTGCCAGCAGATCCGACAGATTCACCAATCAGCCCCAGCATTTT. It translates to CASRSDRFTNQPQHF.